This is a list of T cell receptor beta chains from one sample in a study of early T cells in non-severe SARS-CoV-2 infection. TCRdb reprocessed the 5' RACE reads via MiXCR and lists one record per CDR3 protein. In the table there are tens of thousands of distinct CDR3 sequences, around 14% of which are singletons. The specimen sequenced was whole blood. The receptors shown here come from an adult who was a healthcare worker with PCR-confirmed SARS-CoV-2 infection or an uninfected control (not recorded which). Both conserved end residues are part of each CDR3. A D gene is named only where the DNA matches it firmly. Where a row states a size, it is once, few, many or the class of an expanded clone; other rows omit it.

CDR3 length: 15; clone size: .; D gene: .; J gene: TRBJ2-2; V gene: TRBV7-2; CDR3 protein: CASSRRRGNTGELFF; CDR3 DNA: TGTGCCAGCAGCCGACGACGGGGTAACACCGGGGAGCTGTTTTTT
CDR3 length: 16; clone size: .; D gene: .; J gene: TRBJ1-3; V gene: TRBV7-2; CDR3 protein: CASSLESRVTGNTIYF; CDR3 DNA: TGTGCCAGCAGCTTAGAATCCAGGGTGACAGGAAACACCATATATTTT
CDR3 length: 11; clone size: .; D gene: .; J gene: TRBJ1-4; V gene: TRBV29-1; CDR3 protein: CSVVLNEKLFF; CDR3 DNA: TGCAGCGTCGTTCTTAATGAAAAACTGTTTTTT
CDR3 length: 15; clone size: many; D gene: .; J gene: TRBJ2-1; V gene: TRBV29-1; CDR3 protein: CSVVGGGASYNEQFF; CDR3 DNA: TGCAGCGTTGTGGGAGGGGGCGCAAGCTACAATGAGCAGTTCTTC
CDR3 length: 11; clone size: .; D gene: .; J gene: TRBJ2-7; V gene: TRBV30; CDR3 protein: CAWRGSYEQYF; CDR3 DNA: TGTGCCTGGAGGGGCAGCTACGAGCAGTACTTC
CDR3 length: 16; clone size: few; D gene: TRBD1; J gene: TRBJ2-7; V gene: TRBV5-8; CDR3 protein: CASSSHRTGKSYEQYF; CDR3 DNA: TGTGCCAGCAGCAGTCATCGGACAGGAAAATCCTACGAGCAGTACTTC
CDR3 length: 15; clone size: .; D gene: TRBD1; J gene: TRBJ2-7; V gene: TRBV19; CDR3 protein: CASSITGTGLYEQYF; CDR3 DNA: TGTGCCAGTAGTATAACCGGGACAGGGCTCTACGAGCAGTACTTC
CDR3 length: 11; clone size: few; D gene: .; J gene: TRBJ2-3; V gene: TRBV2; CDR3 protein: CASRFSDTQYF; CDR3 DNA: TGTGCCAGCAGGTTTTCAGATACGCAGTATTTT
CDR3 length: 11; clone size: few; D gene: .; J gene: TRBJ2-3; V gene: TRBV11-2; CDR3 protein: CASPGTDTQYF; CDR3 DNA: TGTGCCAGCCCGGGCACAGATACGCAGTATTTT
CDR3 length: 16; clone size: few; D gene: .; J gene: TRBJ2-5; V gene: TRBV28; CDR3 protein: CASSILLRGAEETQYF; CDR3 DNA: TGTGCCAGCAGTATCCTCTTGAGGGGCGCGGAGGAGACCCAGTACTTC
CDR3 length: 15; clone size: .; D gene: TRBD2; J gene: TRBJ2-3; V gene: TRBV28; CDR3 protein: CASRGGAVNTDTQYF; CDR3 DNA: TGTGCCAGCAGGGGAGGGGCTGTGAACACAGATACGCAGTATTTT
CDR3 length: 15; clone size: few; D gene: TRBD2; J gene: TRBJ2-3; V gene: TRBV6-2/TRBV6-3; CDR3 protein: CASSPPGLASDTQYF; CDR3 DNA: TGTGCCAGCAGCCCCCCGGGACTAGCGTCAGATACGCAGTATTTT
CDR3 length: 15; clone size: few; D gene: .; J gene: TRBJ1-6; V gene: TRBV4-1; CDR3 protein: CASSGGAFLNSPLHF; CDR3 DNA: TGCGCCAGCAGTGGGGGGGCGTTTTTGAATTCACCCCTCCACTTT
CDR3 length: 14; clone size: few; D gene: .; J gene: TRBJ2-6; V gene: TRBV12-3/TRBV12-4; CDR3 protein: CASSFRPGANVLTF; CDR3 DNA: TGTGCCAGCAGCTTCCGCCCTGGGGCCAACGTCCTGACTTTC
CDR3 length: 13; clone size: few; D gene: .; J gene: TRBJ2-7; V gene: TRBV5-1; CDR3 protein: CASSQTTSYEQYF; CDR3 DNA: TGCGCCAGCAGCCAAACTACTAGCTACGAGCAGTACTTC
CDR3 length: 16; clone size: once; D gene: .; J gene: TRBJ2-3; V gene: TRBV11-2; CDR3 protein: CASSLGGGTGRDTQYF; CDR3 DNA: TGTGCCAGCAGCTTGGGCGGGGGAACAGGGAGAGATACGCAGTATTTT
CDR3 length: 17; clone size: few; D gene: TRBD1; J gene: TRBJ2-1; V gene: TRBV28; CDR3 protein: CASSLPTRDRDYNEQFF; CDR3 DNA: TGTGCCAGCAGTTTGCCCACCAGGGACAGGGATTACAATGAGCAGTTCTTC
CDR3 length: 16; clone size: few; D gene: TRBD2; J gene: TRBJ2-3; V gene: TRBV5-1; CDR3 protein: CASSHHNGGAIDTQYF; CDR3 DNA: TGCGCCAGCAGCCACCATAACGGGGGGGCCATTGATACGCAGTATTTT
CDR3 length: 14; clone size: .; D gene: TRBD1; J gene: TRBJ2-7; V gene: TRBV2; CDR3 protein: CASSFDRGPYEQYF; CDR3 DNA: TGTGCCAGCAGTTTTGACAGGGGGCCCTACGAGCAGTACTTC
CDR3 length: 17; clone size: .; D gene: TRBD1; J gene: TRBJ1-3; V gene: TRBV25-1; CDR3 protein: CASSESRQGISGNTIYF; CDR3 DNA: TGTGCCAGCAGTGAGTCTCGACAGGGAATCTCTGGAAACACCATATATTTT
CDR3 length: 16; clone size: .; D gene: TRBD1; J gene: TRBJ1-6; V gene: TRBV24-1; CDR3 protein: CATSDLSQGGNSPLHF; CDR3 DNA: TGTGCCACCAGTGATCTCTCACAGGGGGGCAATTCACCCCTCCACTTT
CDR3 length: 11; clone size: few; D gene: .; J gene: TRBJ2-5; V gene: TRBV11-2; CDR3 protein: CASSLVETQYF; CDR3 DNA: TGTGCCAGCAGCTTAGTGGAGACCCAGTACTTC
CDR3 length: 12; clone size: few; D gene: .; J gene: TRBJ2-4; V gene: TRBV29-1; CDR3 protein: CSVAEAKNIQYF; CDR3 DNA: TGCAGCGTCGCGGAAGCCAAAAACATTCAGTACTTC
CDR3 length: 14; clone size: few; D gene: .; J gene: TRBJ2-1; V gene: TRBV7-8; CDR3 protein: CASSLGDPRGEQFF; CDR3 DNA: TGTGCCAGCAGCTTAGGGGACCCTCGAGGTGAGCAGTTCTTC
CDR3 length: 14; clone size: few; D gene: .; J gene: TRBJ2-3; V gene: TRBV7-8; CDR3 protein: CASSFGPDRATQYF; CDR3 DNA: TGTGCCAGCAGCTTCGGCCCGGATAGGGCTACGCAGTATTTT
CDR3 length: 15; clone size: .; D gene: .; J gene: TRBJ1-1; V gene: TRBV7-3; CDR3 protein: CASSLTMGGWTEAFF; CDR3 DNA: TGTGCCAGCAGCTTAACGATGGGAGGGTGGACTGAAGCTTTCTTT
CDR3 length: 14; clone size: .; D gene: .; J gene: TRBJ2-7; V gene: TRBV6-2/TRBV6-3; CDR3 protein: CASSYGGVSYEQYF; CDR3 DNA: TGTGCCAGCAGTTACGGCGGCGTATCCTACGAGCAGTACTTC
CDR3 length: 13; clone size: many; D gene: .; J gene: TRBJ1-3; V gene: TRBV10-1; CDR3 protein: CASSVDSGNTIYF; CDR3 DNA: TGCGCCAGCAGTGTAGATTCTGGAAACACCATATATTTT
CDR3 length: 16; clone size: many; D gene: .; J gene: TRBJ2-2; V gene: TRBV6-2/TRBV6-3; CDR3 protein: CASTPGLTLNTGELFF; CDR3 DNA: TGTGCCAGCACCCCGGGACTGACTCTGAACACCGGGGAGCTGTTTTTT
CDR3 length: 15; clone size: .; D gene: .; J gene: TRBJ2-7; V gene: TRBV19; CDR3 protein: CASSIRSGNPYEQYF; CDR3 DNA: TGTGCCAGTAGTATACGGTCCGGGAACCCTTACGAGCAGTACTTC
CDR3 length: 13; clone size: .; D gene: .; J gene: TRBJ1-1; V gene: TRBV20-1; CDR3 protein: CSARRAGILEAFF; CDR3 DNA: TGCAGTGCTAGACGCGCAGGGATTTTGGAAGCTTTCTTT
CDR3 length: 14; clone size: .; D gene: TRBD1; J gene: TRBJ2-2; V gene: TRBV6-2/TRBV6-3; CDR3 protein: CASSRDRRTGELFF; CDR3 DNA: TGTGCCAGCAGCCGGGACAGGAGGACCGGGGAGCTGTTTTTT
CDR3 length: 12; clone size: .; D gene: .; J gene: TRBJ2-1; V gene: TRBV7-8; CDR3 protein: CASNILGNEQFF; CDR3 DNA: TGTGCCAGCAACATTCTTGGGAATGAGCAGTTCTTC
CDR3 length: 14; clone size: .; D gene: .; J gene: TRBJ2-5; V gene: TRBV6-2/TRBV6-3; CDR3 protein: CASRGAGTEETQYF; CDR3 DNA: TGTGCCAGCCGAGGAGCCGGGACGGAAGAGACCCAGTACTTC
CDR3 length: 13; clone size: .; D gene: .; J gene: TRBJ2-7; V gene: TRBV20-1; CDR3 protein: CSAGNDNSYEQYF; CDR3 DNA: TGCAGTGCCGGAAACGACAACTCCTACGAGCAGTACTTC
CDR3 length: 14; clone size: few; D gene: .; J gene: TRBJ2-1; V gene: TRBV20-1; CDR3 protein: CSARVWTVDNEQFF; CDR3 DNA: TGCAGTGCTAGAGTTTGGACAGTAGACAATGAGCAGTTCTTC
CDR3 length: 15; clone size: many; D gene: TRBD1; J gene: TRBJ1-6; V gene: TRBV6-2/TRBV6-3; CDR3 protein: CASSLGQGNGSPLHF; CDR3 DNA: TGTGCCAGCAGTTTGGGACAGGGGAACGGTTCACCCCTCCACTTT
CDR3 length: 16; clone size: many; D gene: TRBD1; J gene: TRBJ1-6; V gene: TRBV9; CDR3 protein: CASSARQGIANSPLHF; CDR3 DNA: TGTGCCAGCAGCGCCCGACAGGGGATAGCTAATTCACCCCTCCACTTT
CDR3 length: 16; clone size: .; D gene: .; J gene: TRBJ1-5; V gene: TRBV6-6; CDR3 protein: CASSSTGRDSNQPQHF; CDR3 DNA: TGTGCCAGCAGCTCAACAGGGAGGGATAGCAATCAGCCCCAGCATTTT
CDR3 length: 15; clone size: .; D gene: TRBD1; J gene: TRBJ1-5; V gene: TRBV6-2/TRBV6-3; CDR3 protein: CASGQGPNSNQPQHF; CDR3 DNA: TGTGCCAGCGGACAGGGGCCGAATAGCAATCAGCCCCAGCATTTT
CDR3 length: 15; clone size: few; D gene: .; J gene: TRBJ1-4; V gene: TRBV9; CDR3 protein: CASSVVEGMDEKLFF; CDR3 DNA: TGTGCCAGCAGCGTAGTTGAGGGCATGGATGAAAAACTGTTTTTT
CDR3 length: 14; clone size: few; D gene: .; J gene: TRBJ2-1; V gene: TRBV12-3/TRBV12-4; CDR3 protein: CASSLAGGPGEQFF; CDR3 DNA: TGTGCCAGCAGTTTAGCGGGGGGGCCTGGGGAGCAGTTCTTC
CDR3 length: 13; clone size: .; D gene: .; J gene: TRBJ2-7; V gene: TRBV9; CDR3 protein: CASSGDPGYEQYF; CDR3 DNA: TGTGCCAGCAGCGGGGACCCCGGCTACGAGCAGTACTTC
CDR3 length: 14; clone size: .; D gene: .; J gene: TRBJ2-1; V gene: TRBV7-9; CDR3 protein: CASSFRGTYNEQFF; CDR3 DNA: TGTGCCAGCAGCTTTAGAGGGACCTACAATGAGCAGTTCTTC
CDR3 length: 16; clone size: many; D gene: TRBD1; J gene: TRBJ2-5; V gene: TRBV9; CDR3 protein: CASSVGEGGIGETQYF; CDR3 DNA: TGTGCCAGCAGCGTAGGGGAAGGGGGCATCGGAGAGACCCAGTACTTC
CDR3 length: 18; clone size: .; D gene: TRBD1; J gene: TRBJ1-6; V gene: TRBV11-2; CDR3 protein: CASSPLPGQSSYNSLLHF; CDR3 DNA: TGTGCCAGCAGCCCCCTCCCGGGACAGAGCTCCTATAATTCACTCCTCCACTTT
CDR3 length: 11; clone size: .; D gene: .; J gene: TRBJ2-3; V gene: TRBV29-1; CDR3 protein: CSCGGTDTQYF; CDR3 DNA: TGCAGCTGTGGTGGCACAGATACGCAGTATTTT
CDR3 length: 12; clone size: few; D gene: .; J gene: TRBJ2-7; V gene: TRBV11-2; CDR3 protein: CASSLWVDEQYF; CDR3 DNA: TGTGCCAGCAGCTTATGGGTCGACGAGCAGTACTTC
CDR3 length: 12; clone size: few; D gene: TRBD1; J gene: TRBJ1-1; V gene: TRBV4-2; CDR3 protein: CASSQNRGEAFF; CDR3 DNA: TGTGCCAGCAGCCAGAACAGGGGTGAAGCTTTCTTT
CDR3 length: 16; clone size: .; D gene: .; J gene: TRBJ1-3; V gene: TRBV7-6; CDR3 protein: CASSEGTPSSGNTIYF; CDR3 DNA: TGTGCCAGCAGCGAAGGGACACCGAGCTCTGGAAACACCATATATTTT
CDR3 length: 13; clone size: few; D gene: TRBD1; J gene: TRBJ2-5; V gene: TRBV30; CDR3 protein: CAWSTGTGETQYF; CDR3 DNA: TGTGCCTGGAGTACCGGGACAGGAGAGACCCAGTACTTC
CDR3 length: 13; clone size: .; D gene: .; J gene: TRBJ1-1; V gene: TRBV12-3/TRBV12-4; CDR3 protein: CASREWGSTEAFF; CDR3 DNA: TGTGCCAGCAGAGAATGGGGGAGCACTGAAGCTTTCTTT
CDR3 length: 15; clone size: few; D gene: .; J gene: TRBJ2-3; V gene: TRBV11-2; CDR3 protein: CASSLVGYSTDTQYF; CDR3 DNA: TGTGCCAGCAGCCTAGTGGGCTACAGCACAGATACGCAGTATTTT
CDR3 length: 14; clone size: few; D gene: .; J gene: TRBJ1-2; V gene: TRBV6-2/TRBV6-3; CDR3 protein: CASSYEAGSYGYTF; CDR3 DNA: TGTGCCAGCAGTTACGAGGCAGGGAGCTATGGCTACACCTTC
CDR3 length: 14; clone size: many; D gene: TRBD1; J gene: TRBJ2-1; V gene: TRBV7-2; CDR3 protein: CASSRTGVYNEQFF; CDR3 DNA: TGTGCCAGCAGCAGGACAGGGGTCTACAATGAGCAGTTCTTC
CDR3 length: 13; clone size: .; D gene: .; J gene: TRBJ2-5; V gene: TRBV28; CDR3 protein: CASSLGYKETQYF; CDR3 DNA: TGTGCCAGCAGTCTGGGCTACAAAGAGACCCAGTACTTC
CDR3 length: 14; clone size: few; D gene: .; J gene: TRBJ2-5; V gene: TRBV11-2; CDR3 protein: CASSPPWGLETQYF; CDR3 DNA: TGTGCCAGCAGCCCCCCTTGGGGGTTGGAGACCCAGTACTTC